These 22 T cell receptor beta chains were all obtained from the same sample, sequenced in a study of T cell responses to AZD1222 COVID-19 vaccine. Data came from immunoSEQ multiplex PCR; TCRdb stores just in-frame clones and leaves some out. The table has roughly 180,000 clones, 80% to 90% seen once. Specimen: peripheral blood, collected on day 0 of MenACWY control vaccination. The origin of the receptors is an adult in good health.

This chain connects TRBV25-1 to TRBJ1-1; unclear D gene. V was cut by 1 base and J by 8 bases, with 8 bases left in between. CDR1 MGHDK and CDR2 SYGVNS come from the germline V gene. This CDR3 comprises 12 residues. The CDR3: CASSESSSEAFF. The CDR3 nucleotides read TGTGCCAGCAGTGAATCATCGTCCGAAGCTTTCTTT.

The chain recombines TRBV27 with TRBJ1-3, with no clear D. The ends were cut back, 5 bases at V and 0 bases at J, with 11 bases in the middle. The germline gives CDR1 MNHEY, CDR2 SMNVEV (reference sequence). The CDR3 runs 15 residues. CDR3 loop: CASSPQTDSGNTIYF. CDR3 DNA: TGTGCCAGCAGTCCACAGACTGACTCTGGAAACACCATATATTTT.

The gene calls are TRBV12-3 or TRBV12-4 and TRBJ2-2, with D tentatively TRBD1 or TRBD2 (5 bases each). Trimming removed 4 bases at V and 3 bases at J, with 6 bases between. The CDR3 is 13 residues long. The CDR3 spells CASSWGYTGELFF. CDR3 in DNA: TGTGCCAGCAGTTGGGGGTACACCGGGGAGCTGTTTTTT.

V usage is TRBV15 and J usage is TRBJ2-1; 7 bases line up with TRBD2. CDR3 length: 17 amino acids. The germline V gene encodes CDR1 LNHNV and CDR2 YYDKDF (reference sequence). Trimming took 0 bases from V and 0 from J; bases not matched to a gene: 5. The CDR3 sequence is CATSRDGRVSSYNEQFF. In DNA, the CDR3 is TGTGCCACCAGCAGAGATGGGAGGGTGAGCTCCTACAATGAGCAGTTCTTC.

V and J are TRBV25-1 and TRBJ2-7; D not certain. The CDR3 is 14 amino acids. The germline CDR1 and CDR2 sequences are MGHDK and SYGVNS. V was cut by 4 bases and J by 0 bases, with 10 bases left in between. The CDR3 DNA follows: TGTGCCAGCAGTGTGGGTGCCAGCTCCTACGAGCAGTACTTC. This encodes CASSVGASSYEQYF.

The gene calls are TRBV4-2 and TRBJ2-7, with 9 nucleotides matching TRBD1. The CDR3 runs to 17 residues. Looked up from germline, CDR1 is LGHNA and CDR2 is YNFKEQ. Trimming cost V 1 base and J 2 bases; bases outside gene matches: 9. CDR3 bases: TGTGCCAGCAGCCAAGGGGCTTCAGGACAGGGGCCCTACGAGCAGTACTTC. Translated, it gives CASSQGASGQGPYEQYF.

This chain links TRBV5-1 with TRBJ1-2, with 7 bases that match TRBD1. Losses at the gene ends were 4 bases for V and 5 bases for J; bases not matched to a gene: 17. Germline V gene sequence: CDR1 SGHRS, CDR2 YFSETQ. The CDR3 loop spans 17 amino acids. Here the CDR3 reads CASSRSAGRTGVYGYTF. CDR3 coding DNA: TGCGCCAGCAGCCGGTCAGCCGGTCGAACAGGGGTTTATGGCTACACCTTC.

The chain joins TRBV5-6 to TRBJ2-1; 11 bases agree with TRBD2. The V and J ends lost 0 bases and 12 bases, in that order; junction bases with no gene match: 11. The CDR3 spans 16 residues. Germline CDR1 and CDR2: SGHDT and YYEEEE. CDR3 amino acids: CASSLALAGGWAGQFF. The DNA for the CDR3 is TGTGCCAGCAGCTTGGCCCTAGCGGGAGGCTGGGCAGGGCAGTTCTTC.

DNA for the CDR3: TGTGCCAGCAGCCTAAGCCCTACAGGGTCAAATAATTCACCCCTCCACTTT. Protein product: CASSLSPTGSNNSPLHF. This sequence joins TRBV7-6 and TRBJ1-6; the D gene is possibly TRBD1 (6 bases). V dropped 5 bases and J dropped 5 bases, with 19 bases sitting between them. Germline lookup yields CDR1 SGHVS and CDR2 FNYEAQ. The CDR3 runs 17 residues.

This chain links TRBV5-1 with TRBJ1-4; TRBD1 matches at 9 bases. The trim removed 5 bases at V and 7 bases at J, leaving 12 bases unmatched. This CDR3 has 16 amino acids. Per the germline V gene, CDR1 is SGHRS and CDR2 is YFSETQ. The CDR3 spells CASSPKRDRDSEKLFF. DNA of the CDR3: TGCGCCAGCAGTCCAAAGCGGGACAGGGACTCTGAAAAACTGTTTTTT.

The rearrangement joins TRBV9 to TRBJ2-7; D remains unclear. V was shortened by 0 bases and J by 6 bases, with 10 bases between the two germline ends. Germline V gives CDR1 SGDLS, CDR2 YYNGEE. CDR3 size: 13 residues. The CDR3 protein is CASSVDTTGEQYF. The CDR3 nucleotides read TGTGCCAGCAGCGTAGATACGACTGGCGAGCAGTACTTC.

The V and J genes are TRBV15 and TRBJ2-3; 7 bases are shared with TRBD1. Germline CDR1 LNHNV, CDR2 YYDKDF (reference sequence). V lost 5 bases, J lost 4 bases, and 12 bases stayed unmatched. CDR3 length: 16 residues. The CDR3: CATSPRTGKVADTQYF. The CDR3 DNA reads TGTGCCACCAGCCCCCGGACAGGAAAGGTGGCAGATACGCAGTATTTT.

This rearrangement joins TRBV11-3 to TRBJ2-1; tentatively, D is TRBD1 (5 bases). The CDR3 length is 13 residues. V gave up 5 bases and J gave up 6 bases, with 11 bases separating them. Germline V lookup: CDR1 SGHNT, CDR2 YENEEA. CDR3 DNA: TGTGCCAGCAGCATCGACAGTGGCAATGAGCAGTTCTTC. It is translated as CASSIDSGNEQFF.

The chain combines TRBV6-2 or TRBV6-3 with TRBJ2-2; TRBD2 is a possible D gene (6 bases). Germline values: CDR1 MNHEY, CDR2 SVGEGT. The CDR3 has 15 residues. Trimming removed 6 bases at V and 3 bases at J, with 14 bases between. The CDR3 loop is CASRPGGWDTGELFF. The CDR3 coding sequence is TGTGCCAGCAGGCCTGGAGGGTGGGACACCGGGGAGCTGTTTTTT.

The J gene is TRBJ2-7, the V gene TRBV6-5; 7 bases map to TRBD1. The CDR3 loop spans 16 amino acids. J gave up 1 base and V 0 bases, and 6 bases lay outside the gene matches. Germline V gives CDR1 MNHEY, CDR2 SVGAGI. The CDR3 is CASSYSTGAGSYEQYF. The CDR3 nucleotides read TGTGCCAGCAGTTACTCCACAGGGGCGGGTTCCTACGAGCAGTACTTC.

The chain employs TRBV30 and TRBJ1-4; D perhaps matches TRBD1 (6 bases). The CDR3 totals 11 residues. Germline V gene lookup returns CDR1 GTSNPN and CDR2 SVGIG (reference sequence). With 3 bases removed from V and 14 bases from J, the gap between germline ends came to 13 bases. The CDR3 DNA reads TGTGCCTGGAGCCCCGGGCAGGGGCTGTTTTTT. Translated: CAWSPGQGLFF.

The rearrangement uses TRBV28 and TRBJ2-3; D gene unclear. The germline CDR1 and CDR2 sequences are MDHEN and SYDVKM. V was cut by 7 bases and J by 1 base, with 6 bases left in between. This CDR3 region has 12 residues. The CDR3 sequence is CASNIGTDTQYF. The CDR3 region has the DNA TGTGCCAGCAACATTGGCACAGATACGCAGTATTTT.

The J gene is TRBJ2-5, the V gene TRBV4-2; D not certain. The length of the CDR3 is 13 residues. The germline V gene encodes CDR1 LGHNA and CDR2 YNFKEQ. V lost 0 bases, J lost 5 bases, and 7 bases lay in between. The chain's CDR3 is CASSQDGSETQYF. Here the CDR3 DNA reads TGTGCCAGCAGCCAAGACGGCTCCGAGACCCAGTACTTC.

The V and J genes are TRBV5-4 and TRBJ2-6; D not resolved. This CDR3 has 17 residues. Germline CDR1 SGHNT, CDR2 YYREEE (reference sequence). Trimming removed 2 bases at V and 3 bases at J, with 15 bases between. The CDR3 DNA reads as TGTGCCAGCAGCTTTTGGGCAGACCTGAGTGGGGCCAACGTCCTGACTTTC. Residues: CASSFWADLSGANVLTF.

The chain recombines TRBV9 with TRBJ2-2; D is unresolved. CDR3 length: 17 amino acids. The germline V gene encodes CDR1 SGDLS and CDR2 YYNGEE. V shed 4 bases and J shed 4 bases, with 20 bases lying between them. CDR3 DNA: TGTGCCAGCAGCCCCGTAAGAGGAGTAGGTAGCACCGGGGAGCTGTTTTTT. It translates to CASSPVRGVGSTGELFF.

The chain joins TRBV19 to TRBJ2-1; no clear D gene. Trimming cost V 1 base and J 9 bases, with 19 bases left between them. Germline values: CDR1 LNHDA, CDR2 SQIVND (reference sequence). The CDR3 has 16 amino acids. CDR3 sequence: CASSIADRYSVSEQFF. DNA for the CDR3: TGTGCCAGTAGTATAGCTGACCGCTACTCGGTGAGTGAGCAGTTCTTC.

Only one count was recorded for this clone. The chain is built from TRBV4-3 and TRBJ1-1, with a tentative D call TRBD1 (5 bases). This CDR3 region has 15 residues. CDR1 and CDR2 from the germline V gene are LGHNA and YSLEER. Trimming cost V 1 base and J 4 bases, with 13 bases left between them. The CDR3 DNA reads as TGCGCCAGCAGCCAAGCTCCGCGGGGGGTCACTGAAGCTTTCTTT. Translated, it gives CASSQAPRGVTEAFF.